This paragraph reports one T cell receptor beta chain. The CDR3 has 15 residues. CDR1 is SNHLY and CDR2 is FYNNEI in the germline V gene. Trimming left V 4 bases short and J 0 bases short, with 10 bases between. The entry originates in a study of blood T cell repertoires in COVID-19. The overall study: The analysed material was cDNA or gDNA that came from T cells, B-cell-depleted T cells, or PBMCs.

Sequencing was performed with immunoSEQ multiplex PCR; in TCRdb, only in-frame clones are kept and a portion is missing. The sample shows about 91,000 clones, about four fifths of them seen only once. The gene calls are TRBV2 and TRBJ1-3, with D hard to call. The sample was peripheral blood. This receptor was obtained from a woman older than 75 with acute or convalescent COVID-19. The DNA for the CDR3 is TGTGCCAGCAGTGTAGACGGAGGCTCTGGAAACACCATATATTTT. Protein: CASSVDGGSGNTIYF.